This TCR beta chain was identified during a study of molecular identifiers for immune sequencing clone quantification. TCRdb ran MiXCR on the PCR reads and lists one entry per CDR3 protein. Counted here are more than 550,000 distinct CDR3 sequences, roughly 23% occurring once; the ten biggest clones make up about 0.73%. This clonotype has only one observation. Germline V CDR1 and CDR2: MGHDK, SYGVNS. Trimming pared 8 bases from V and 2 bases from J, leaving 10 bases between. CDR3 length: 12 residues. The chain has TRBV25-1 and TRBJ2-7; no firm D call. The sequence came from a human donor in good health. Some libraries in this study had Jurkat cell RNA spiked in. The specimen was naive CD8+ T cells from blood, with Jurkat cell RNA spiked in. As to subset: FACS-sorted CD8+CD4-CCR7+CD45RA+ naive T cells. CDR3 sequence: CASDPRTYEQYF. For the CDR3, the DNA is TGTGCCAGCGATCCAAGAACCTACGAGCAGTACTTC.